The clone carrying this T cell receptor (beta chain) was seen more than once but under ten times. What it recognizes is unknown. Germline CDR1 and CDR2: MGHDK and SYGVNS. CDR3 size: 13 residues. The V end was cut by 4 bases, the J end by 5 bases, with 12 bases between. Orbital computed tomography and thyroid ultrasound, together with serum TRAb and thyroxine and clinical symptoms, were used for diagnoses. This record belongs to a study of T cells in Graves' hyperthyroidism and ophthalmopathy. Study-wide findings and caveats: Ophthalmopathy could be told apart from stable hyperthyroidism with a 13 V-J model.

Researchers amplified the TCR beta CDR3 regions from RNA transcripts. TCR CDR3 regions were first amplified by RT-PCR with HTBI primers. Each CDR3 protein is one row after TCRdb ran MiXCR on the multiplex PCR reads. The sample includes about 370,000 distinct CDR3 sequences, about 16% of them seen just once. The sequenced material came from blood. The chain has TRBV25-1 and TRBJ2-7; D ambiguous. The clonotype comes from a woman aged 55-75 years with Graves' ophthalmopathy. As DNA, the CDR3 is TGTGCCAGCAGTGGGTTTAGTAGGAACGAGCAGTACTTC. This encodes CASSGFSRNEQYF.